This T cell receptor (beta chain) derives from a study of cytomegalovirus exposure and HLA in healthy donors. Method: immunoSEQ multiplex PCR; TCRdb's copy keeps in-frame clones and lacks some. The repertoire holds about 140,000 clones, with 85% to 90% as singletons. The V and J ends lost 0 bases and 2 bases respectively, with 5 bases between them. CDR3 length: 14 residues. Looked up from germline, CDR1 is GTSNPN and CDR2 is SVGIG (reference sequence). Of note for this clone: In the same sample, other DNA sequences code for this CDR3.

The V gene is TRBV30, the J gene TRBJ2-6; D remains unclear. The receptor's source is a man aged 18 to 29 in good health and CMV-seronegative. Sequenced material: PBMCs. CDR3 protein: CAWSVGAGANVLTF. As DNA, the CDR3 is TGTGCCTGGAGTGTTGGAGCTGGGGCCAACGTCCTGACTTTC.